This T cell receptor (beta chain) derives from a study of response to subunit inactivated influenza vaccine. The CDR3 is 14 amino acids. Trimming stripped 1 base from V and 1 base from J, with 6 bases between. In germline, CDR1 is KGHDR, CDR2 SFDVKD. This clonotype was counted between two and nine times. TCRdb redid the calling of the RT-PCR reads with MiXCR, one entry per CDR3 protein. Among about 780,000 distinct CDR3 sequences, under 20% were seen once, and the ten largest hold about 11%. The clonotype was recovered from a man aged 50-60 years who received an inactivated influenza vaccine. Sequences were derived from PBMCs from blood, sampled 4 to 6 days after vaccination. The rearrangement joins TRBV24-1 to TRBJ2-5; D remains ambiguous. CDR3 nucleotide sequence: TGTGCCACCAGTGATTTAGACGGCCAAGAGACCCAGTACTTC. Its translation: CATSDLDGQETQYF.